These 25 T cell receptor beta chains were sequenced from one sample in a study of T cells in localized non-small cell lung cancer. The repertoire was sequenced with immunoSEQ multiplex PCR; TCRdb's copy has only in-frame clones and lacks some. The table shows 50,000 or so clones, with about four fifths occurring only once. The sample in question was peripheral blood, obtained before any cancer treatment. Receptors were obtained from a female donor at least 60 years old with stage II squamous cell lung carcinoma.

V gene TRBV7-8 combines with J gene TRBJ2-5; D possibly corresponds to TRBD1 (5 bases). Germline loops: CDR1 SGHVS, CDR2 FQNEAQ. The CDR3 totals 14 residues. With 6 bases removed from V and 2 bases from J, the gap between germline ends came to 13 bases. The chain's CDR3 is CASSYGAGQETQYF. CDR3 bases: TGTGCCAGCAGTTATGGGGCAGGACAAGAGACCCAGTACTTC.

This clone was observed a handful of times. V and J are TRBV2 and TRBJ1-3; perhaps TRBD1 as D (6 bases). Trimming took 6 bases from V and 2 from J, leaving 11 bases between them. The CDR3 totals 14 residues. CDR1 SNHLY and CDR2 FYNNEI come from the germline V gene. The CDR3 coding sequence is TGTGCCAGCAGGCCACAGGGAACTGGAAACACCATATATTTT. Translating it yields CASRPQGTGNTIYF.

The chain carries TRBV30 and TRBJ1-5, with a tentative D call TRBD1 (5 bases). The CDR3 is made up of 15 amino acids. V was trimmed by 0 bases and J by 2 bases, leaving 11 bases between them. The germline V gene has CDR1 GTSNPN and CDR2 SVGIG (reference sequence). Here the CDR3 reads CAWSVGMGGNQPQHF. The CDR3 nucleotides read TGTGCCTGGAGTGTAGGCATGGGGGGCAATCAGCCCCAGCATTTT.

The rearrangement links TRBV4-1 to TRBJ1-1, with TRBD1 matching over 9 bases. The V gene end was trimmed by 2 bases and the J gene end by 6 bases; junction bases not matched to a gene: 7. Germline V CDR1 and CDR2: MGHRA, YSYEKL. The CDR3 contains 15 residues. The CDR3: CASSQSGQGSPEAFF. As DNA, the CDR3 is TGCGCCAGCAGCCAATCCGGACAGGGGTCCCCTGAAGCTTTCTTT.

The genes are TRBV6-5 and TRBJ1-2; the D gene is possibly TRBD1 (5 bases). The CDR3 runs to 14 residues. Deletions cut 6 bases from V and 1 base from J, with 12 bases between. The germline V gene has CDR1 MNHEY and CDR2 SVGAGI. CDR3 bases: TGTGCCAGCAGGAGGAGGGGTCTTAACTATGGCTACACCTTC. Encoded protein: CASRRRGLNYGYTF.

The V gene is TRBV11-3, the J gene TRBJ2-3; TRBD1 or TRBD2 may be the D gene (7 bases each). The CDR3 covers 13 residues. Germline values: CDR1 SGHNT, CDR2 YENEEA. V dropped 0 bases and J dropped 9 bases, with 10 bases sitting between them. Written as DNA, the CDR3 is TGTGCCAGCAGCTTAGACAGGGGGGGAACGCAGTATTTT. This sequence encodes CASSLDRGGTQYF.

This chain uses TRBV9 with TRBJ2-6; TRBD1 aligns across 7 bases. This CDR3 is 17 amino acids long. The germline gives CDR1 SGDLS, CDR2 YYNGEE. V gave up 3 bases and J gave up 0 bases; unmatched junction bases: 6. The CDR3 nucleotides read TGTGCCAGCAGCGCGGGACAGACCACCTCTGGGGCCAACGTCCTGACTTTC. Translated, it gives CASSAGQTTSGANVLTF.

V gene TRBV19 combines with J gene TRBJ1-5, with TRBD1 matching over 10 bases. The CDR3 totals 18 residues. J lost 4 bases, V lost 4 bases, and 13 bases had no gene match. Germline V lookup: CDR1 LNHDA, CDR2 SQIVND (reference sequence). CDR3 amino acids: CASSKPGQGSSGNQPQHF. CDR3 sequence (DNA): TGTGCCAGTAGTAAGCCGGGACAGGGGTCAAGTGGTAATCAGCCCCAGCATTTT.

The gene calls are TRBV15 and TRBJ1-4; D gene uncertain. The CDR3 contains 13 residues. The V and J ends lost 2 bases and 7 bases respectively, with 8 bases between them. Germline lookup yields CDR1 LNHNV and CDR2 YYDKDF (reference sequence). CDR3 sequence: CATSRRAAEKLFF. CDR3 coding DNA: TGTGCCACCAGCAGACGGGCGGCTGAAAAACTGTTTTTT.

V and J are TRBV5-4 and TRBJ1-4; a possible D gene is TRBD1 (5 bases). This CDR3 region has 14 residues. In germline, CDR1 is SGHNT, CDR2 YYREEE (reference sequence). V was clipped by 4 bases and J by 13 bases, with 20 bases between them. In DNA, the CDR3 is TGTGCCAGCAGCCCGAGTCCGGGGGTAGGGGTACTGTTTTTT. The encoded protein is CASSPSPGVGVLFF.

The chain combines TRBV29-1 with TRBJ1-4; D is perhaps TRBD1 (5 bases). V was pared by 8 bases and J by 8 bases, with 18 bases between. The germline gives CDR1 SQVTM, CDR2 ANQGSEA. CDR3 length: 13 amino acids. CDR3 residues: CSCYRDHGEKLFF. CDR3 nucleotide sequence: TGCAGCTGTTACCGGGACCATGGGGAAAAACTGTTTTTT.

The chain has TRBV19 and TRBJ2-5, with a possible D match to TRBD1 (6 bases). The germline V gene encodes CDR1 LNHDA and CDR2 SQIVND (reference sequence). This CDR3 is 16 amino acids long. Trimming left V 7 bases short and J 5 bases short, with 23 bases between. CDR3 in DNA: TGTGCCAGTAAGGGAATCGGCAGGGGAGTGGCGGAGACCCAGTACTTC. It specifies CASKGIGRGVAETQYF.

J is TRBJ1-2 and V is TRBV7-2; no reliable D call. The germline V gene encodes CDR1 SGHTA and CDR2 FQGNSA. The ends were cut back, 1 base at V and 1 base at J, with 7 bases in the middle. This CDR3 spans 14 amino acids. CDR3 nucleotide sequence: TGTGCCAGCAGCTTAGGAGGAGATAACTATGGCTACACCTTC. It yields the protein CASSLGGDNYGYTF.

The gene calls are TRBV7-2 and TRBJ1-5; possible D gene TRBD1, 5 bases. The CDR3 runs 15 residues. V was trimmed by 0 bases and J by 7 bases, leaving 13 bases between them. Germline lookup yields CDR1 SGHTA and CDR2 FQGNSA. The CDR3 spells CASSLAPREEQPQHF. For the CDR3, the DNA is TGTGCCAGCAGCTTAGCTCCCAGGGAGGAACAGCCCCAGCATTTT.

The chain employs TRBV4-3 and TRBJ2-7; D is ambiguous. Germline CDR1 is LGHNA and CDR2 is YSLEER. This CDR3 has 14 residues. The ends were cut back, 1 base at V and 5 bases at J, with 12 bases in the middle. CDR3 DNA sequence: TGCGCCAGCAGCCAAGTGGGCAGGCTAAACGAGCAGTACTTC. Its translation: CASSQVGRLNEQYF.

The rearrangement joins TRBV11-1 to TRBJ2-7, with 7 bases matching TRBD1. CDR1 is SGHAT, CDR2 FQDESV, per germline (reference sequence). The CDR3 consists of 15 residues. The trim removed 5 bases at V and 0 bases at J, leaving 7 bases unmatched. Written as DNA, the CDR3 is TGTGCCAGCAGCCAGGGACAGCCCATCTCCTACGAGCAGTACTTC. Translated: CASSQGQPISYEQYF.

The rearrangement joins TRBV7-9 to TRBJ1-2, with 9 bases fitting TRBD1. CDR3 size: 14 residues. CDR1 and CDR2 (germline): SEHNR, FQNEAQ (reference sequence). Trimming at V came to 1 base and at J to 4 bases, leaving 1 base not matched to a gene. CDR3 nucleotides: TGTGCCAGCAGCTTAGAGGGACAGGGCTATGGCTACACCTTC. Encoded protein: CASSLEGQGYGYTF.

The genes are TRBV11-3 and TRBJ2-3, with TRBD1 matching over 8 bases. Per the germline V gene, CDR1 is SGHNT and CDR2 is YENEEA. After removal of 3 bases from V and 4 bases from J, the junction contained 3 bases not matched to a gene. The CDR3 length is 14 residues. The CDR3 spells CASSFTGGADTQYF. CDR3 sequence (DNA): TGTGCCAGCAGCTTTACAGGGGGAGCAGATACGCAGTATTTT.

The chain combines TRBV6-5 with TRBJ2-5; D call uncertain. This CDR3 comprises 15 residues. Germline V gives CDR1 MNHEY, CDR2 SVGAGI. With 6 bases removed from V and 5 bases from J, the gap between germline ends came to 19 bases. CDR3 protein: CASSPRLFRMETQYF. The CDR3 coding sequence is TGTGCCAGCAGCCCCCGACTCTTTCGGATGGAGACCCAGTACTTC.

V is TRBV19 and J is TRBJ2-1; TRBD2 matches 10 bases. Per the germline V gene, CDR1 is LNHDA and CDR2 is SQIVND (reference sequence). The J segment lost 4 bases and the V segment lost 9 bases, leaving 12 bases of the junction unmatched. This CDR3 region has 16 residues. The CDR3 DNA is TGTGCCAGCTCCTTCTTTCCAGCGGGGGGGTACAATGAGCAGTTCTTC. As protein: CASSFFPAGGYNEQFF.

This clone has just a few counts. This chain joins TRBV18 and TRBJ2-7; a possible D gene is TRBD1 (6 bases). The germline gives CDR1 KGHSH, CDR2 LQKENI. The V end lost 6 bases, the J end lost 3 bases, and 18 bases lay between the germline ends. CDR3 length: 15 residues. The CDR3 loop reads CASSASRGIVYEQYF. The CDR3 DNA is TGTGCCAGCTCGGCCAGCAGGGGAATTGTCTACGAGCAGTACTTC.

This chain connects TRBV12-5 to TRBJ2-7, with 9 bases that match TRBD1. V lost 7 bases, J lost 2 bases, and 6 bases stayed unmatched. The germline V gene has CDR1 LGHNT and CDR2 FRNRAP. This CDR3 is 14 amino acids long. CDR3 coding DNA: TGTGCTAGTGCCCCGGGACAGGGCCCCTACGAGCAGTACTTC. Translation gives CASAPGQGPYEQYF.

This clone was seen a single time. The chain recombines TRBV4-1 with TRBJ2-3, with 7 bases aligning to TRBD2. Germline CDR1 MGHRA, CDR2 YSYEKL. The CDR3 consists of 15 residues. After removal of 3 bases from V and 5 bases from J, the junction contained 8 bases not matched to a gene. CDR3 nucleotides: TGCGCCAGCAGCCAGCCCGGGGGGTACAAAGATACGCAGTATTTT. It translates to CASSQPGGYKDTQYF.

CDR3 residues: CASSRDSPTGELFF. In DNA, the CDR3 is TGCGCCAGTAGCCGGGACAGCCCGACCGGGGAGCTGTTTTTT. This sequence joins TRBV5-1 and TRBJ2-2; 7 positions match TRBD1. CDR1 is SGHRS and CDR2 is YFSETQ in the germline V gene. Unmatched junction bases numbered 9, after V lost 8 bases and J lost 5 bases. This CDR3 is 14 amino acids long. The variable domain in full, completed from reference TRBV5-1 and TRBJ2-2, reads KAGVTQTPRYLIKTRGQQVTLSCSPISGHRSVSWYQQTPGQGLQFLFEYFSETQRNKGNFPGRFSGRQFSNSRSEMNVSTLELGDSALYLCASSRDSPTGELFFGEGSRLTVL.

The genes are TRBV6-6 and TRBJ1-5; D remains unclear. CDR3 length: 15 amino acids. Germline V gene data show CDR1 as MNHNY and CDR2 as SVGAGI (reference sequence). The ends were cut back, 2 bases at V and 2 bases at J, with 10 bases in the middle. This chain's CDR3 is CASSYGGLGNQPQHF. The DNA of the CDR3 is TGTGCCAGCAGTTACGGCGGGCTGGGCAATCAGCCCCAGCATTTT.